The rows below give T cell receptor beta chains drawn from one sample of a study of vaccination effects on CD4 cells after COVID-19. The method was immunoSEQ multiplex PCR; TCRdb's version includes in-frame clones alone and lacks a portion of them. The sample carries 80,000 to 95,000 clones, around 77% recorded once. Their specific antigens are unknown. Source: CD4+ T cells from PBMCs cultured with HCoV-OC43 spike peptides, taken after COVID-19 vaccination. The receptors derive from a human donor who received a COVID-19 vaccine. Both conserved end residues are part of each CDR3. The D gene is left open where the match is weak. A clone size is listed for some rows: how often the clone was seen (once, few, many), or a class if it is expanded.

CDR3 length | D gene | J gene | clone size | V gene | CDR3 protein | CDR3 DNA
13 | - | TRBJ1-6 | - | TRBV19 | CASSNVYNSPLHF | TGTGCCAGTAGTAACGTATATAATTCACCCCTCCACTTT
17 | - | TRBJ2-3 | - | TRBV5-1 | CASSLGRSGFTTDTQYF | TGCGCCAGCAGCTTGGGTCGTTCCGGGTTTACAACAGATACGCAGTATTTT
13 | - | TRBJ2-2 | once | TRBV5-1 | CASSFGETGELFF | TGCGCCAGCAGCTTCGGTGAGACCGGGGAGCTGTTTTTT
16 | TRBD1 | TRBJ2-1 | - | TRBV5-1 | CASSRDSPQLGGEQFF | TGCGCCAGCAGTCGGGACAGTCCACAATTAGGAGGTGAGCAGTTCTTC
13 | TRBD1 | TRBJ2-1 | - | TRBV10-3 | CAIRETGANEQFF | TGTGCCATCAGAGAGACAGGGGCCAATGAGCAGTTCTTC
16 | - | TRBJ1-1 | - | TRBV19 | CASSTHAGVAGTEAFF | TGTGCCAGTAGTACCCATGCTGGGGTGGCGGGTACTGAAGCTTTCTTT
14 | - | TRBJ2-5 | - | TRBV5-1 | CASSFPGREETQYF | TGCGCCAGCAGCTTTCCGGGACGGGAGGAGACCCAGTACTTC
15 | - | TRBJ1-3 | - | TRBV5-4 | CASSLGTDRGNTIYF | TGTGCCAGCAGCTTGGGAACGGACCGAGGAAACACCATATATTTT
15 | - | TRBJ2-3 | - | TRBV7-2 | CASSWPGLLTDTQYF | TGTGCCAGCAGCTGGCCGGGACTCCTGACAGATACGCAGTATTTT
14 | TRBD2 | TRBJ2-1 | - | TRBV5-1 | CASGASGGYNEQFF | TGCGCCAGCGGCGCAAGCGGGGGGTACAATGAGCAGTTCTTC
15 | - | TRBJ2-3 | - | TRBV6-5 | CASSVEHWLADTQYF | TGTGCCAGCAGCGTCGAGCATTGGTTAGCAGATACGCAGTATTTT
15 | TRBD1 | TRBJ1-2 | - | TRBV28 | CASSSPGTGNYGYTF | TGTGCCAGCAGTTCTCCCGGGACAGGGAACTATGGCTACACCTTC
15 | - | TRBJ2-3 | - | TRBV5-5 | CASSLEPGRTDTQYF | TGTGCCAGCAGCTTGGAACCGGGGCGCACAGATACGCAGTATTTT
14 | TRBD1 | TRBJ1-2 | few | TRBV30 | CAWTRDRANYGYTF | TGTGCCTGGACCCGGGACAGGGCTAACTATGGCTACACCTTC
13 | - | TRBJ1-5 | - | TRBV2 | CASSDDSNQPQHF | TGTGCCAGCAGTGATGACAGCAATCAGCCCCAGCATTTT
14 | - | TRBJ1-6 | - | TRBV28 | CASRKSQGGSPLHF | TGTGCCAGCAGGAAATCGCAGGGCGGTTCACCCCTCCACTTT
15 | - | TRBJ1-1 | - | TRBV19 | CASSTEQGKETEAFF | TGTGCCAGTAGTACGGAACAGGGTAAGGAGACTGAAGCTTTCTTT
16 | - | TRBJ1-4 | - | TRBV24-1 | CATSDSNPTTNEKLFF | TGTGCCACCAGTGATTCGAACCCGACAACTAATGAAAAACTGTTTTTT
12 | - | TRBJ1-4 | - | TRBV29-1 | CSVSGQREKLFF | TGCAGCGTGTCGGGCCAAAGGGAAAAACTGTTTTTT
15 | - | TRBJ2-2 | few | TRBV12-2 | CASRLVARGTGELFF | -
12 | - | TRBJ2-3 | - | TRBV6-2/TRBV6-3 | CASSYPTDTQYF | TGTGCCAGCAGTTACCCAACAGATACGCAGTATTTT
14 | - | TRBJ1-5 | few | TRBV18 | CASSPQGSNQPQHF | TGTGCCAGCTCACCACAGGGTAGCAATCAGCCCCAGCATTTT
15 | TRBD1 | TRBJ1-1 | - | TRBV7-2 | CASSTQGVGNTEAFF | TGTGCCAGCAGCACACAGGGGGTAGGGAACACTGAAGCTTTCTTT
12 | - | TRBJ1-6 | - | TRBV5-1 | CASSYQDSPLHF | TGCGCCAGCAGCTACCAGGATTCACCCCTCCACTTT
14 | TRBD1 | TRBJ2-5 | - | TRBV10-2 | CASAGTGEGETQYF | TGCGCCAGCGCCGGGACAGGGGAGGGCGAGACCCAGTACTTC
17 | - | TRBJ2-3 | once | TRBV5-1 | CASSTSPGTIFTDTQYF | TGCGCCAGCAGCACGTCCCCCGGGACAATCTTCACAGATACGCAGTATTTT
13 | - | TRBJ1-1 | - | TRBV6-5 | CASGGRPSSEAFF | TGTGCCAGCGGGGGCAGGCCGAGCTCTGAAGCTTTCTTT
15 | TRBD1 | TRBJ2-1 | few | TRBV6-5 | CASTYSSDRVTEQFF | TGTGCCAGCACTTACTCGTCGGACAGGGTAACTGAGCAGTTCTTC
14 | TRBD2 | TRBJ2-2 | few | TRBV5-1 | CASSRGVNTGELFF | TGCGCCAGCAGTCGGGGGGTGAACACCGGGGAGCTGTTTTTT
14 | TRBD1 | TRBJ1-2 | - | TRBV15 | CATSSAGGNYGYTF | TGTGCCACCAGCAGTGCAGGGGGTAACTATGGCTACACCTTC
13 | - | TRBJ2-5 | - | TRBV2 | CASTLGEEETQYF | TGTGCCAGCACACTAGGGGAGGAAGAGACCCAGTACTTC
14 | - | TRBJ1-4 | - | TRBV27 | CASSFYGHNEKLFF | TGTGCCAGCAGTTTTTACGGACATAATGAAAAACTGTTTTTT
20 | - | TRBJ2-6 | - | TRBV19 | CASSKIPRDLTSGGANVLTF | TGTGCCAGTAGCAAAATCCCCAGGGACCTGACCTCTGGTGGGGCCAACGTCCTGACTTTC
16 | - | TRBJ2-3 | - | TRBV5-1 | CASSLVGRTFTDTQYF | TGCGCCAGCAGCTTGGTTGGCAGGACCTTCACAGATACGCAGTATTTT
15 | - | TRBJ1-4 | - | TRBV7-3 | CASSKHRPTNEKLFF | TGTGCCAGCAGCAAACACCGACCAACTAATGAAAAACTGTTTTTT
15 | - | TRBJ1-1 | - | TRBV6-6 | CASSPLGGLGTEAFF | TGTGCCAGCAGCCCCCTAGGGGGGCTCGGCACTGAAGCTTTCTTT
14 | - | TRBJ1-1 | - | TRBV5-1 | CASSFVPGDTEAFF | TGCGCCAGCAGCTTTGTTCCTGGGGACACTGAAGCTTTCTTT
15 | - | TRBJ2-5 | once | TRBV9 | CASSSRAGPQETQYF | TGTGCCAGCAGCTCAAGGGCGGGGCCCCAAGAGACCCAGTACTTC
17 | - | TRBJ2-3 | few | TRBV5-1 | CASSFSGLLGSTDTQYF | TGCGCCAGCAGCTTTTCAGGCCTACTAGGTTCCACAGATACGCAGTATTTT
14 | - | TRBJ2-1 | - | TRBV6-6 | CASSFRGGDNEQFF | TGTGCCAGCAGCTTCAGGGGGGGGGACAATGAGCAGTTCTTC
14 | TRBD2 | TRBJ2-5 | - | TRBV10-3 | CAISVSSGGETQYF | TGTGCCATCAGTGTTTCAAGCGGGGGAGAGACCCAGTACTTC
18 | TRBD2 | TRBJ2-2 | - | TRBV5-4 | CASSLAPSGGAGPGELFF | TGTGCCAGCAGCTTGGCCCCTAGCGGGGGGGCCGGTCCCGGGGAGCTGTTTTTT
15 | TRBD1 | TRBJ1-2 | - | TRBV28 | CASSPGGQGAGGYTF | TGTGCCAGCAGTCCAGGGGGACAGGGGGCTGGCGGCTACACCTTC